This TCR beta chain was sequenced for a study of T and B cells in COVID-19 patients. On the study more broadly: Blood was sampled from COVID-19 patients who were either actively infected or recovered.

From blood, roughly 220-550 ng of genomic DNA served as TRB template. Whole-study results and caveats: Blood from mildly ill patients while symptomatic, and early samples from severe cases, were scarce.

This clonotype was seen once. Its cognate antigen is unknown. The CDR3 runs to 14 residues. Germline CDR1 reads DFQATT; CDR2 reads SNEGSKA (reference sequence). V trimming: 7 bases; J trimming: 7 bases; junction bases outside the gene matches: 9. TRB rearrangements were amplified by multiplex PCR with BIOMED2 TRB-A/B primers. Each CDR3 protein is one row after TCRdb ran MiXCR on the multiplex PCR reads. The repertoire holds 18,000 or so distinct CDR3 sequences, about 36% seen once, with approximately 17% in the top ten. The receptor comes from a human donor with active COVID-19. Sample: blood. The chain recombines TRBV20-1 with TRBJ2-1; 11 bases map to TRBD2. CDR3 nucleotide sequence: TGCAGTGTACTGACTAGCGGGGATTTAAATGAGCAGTTCTTC. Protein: CSVLTSGDLNEQFF.